One and the same sample provided the 16 T cell receptor beta chains below, sequenced in a study of blood T cells in healthy people across ages. Combining a sample-barcoded 5' primer with a J-beta primer mix, a second PCR ran for about 6 to 11 cycles. TCRdb re-analysed the 5' RACE reads in MiXCR, keeping a single row per CDR3 protein. The sample holds nearly 800,000 distinct CDR3 sequences; more than 55% are singletons and the top ten take roughly 25%. Sample: blood. The source is a man between 40 and 49 years old in good health.

This CDR3 reads CASSLAGGYQYEQYF. The CDR3 nucleotides are TGCGCCAGCAGCTTGGCAGGGGGCTATCAGTACGAGCAGTACTTC. This chain joins TRBV5-1 and TRBJ2-7, with 8 bases that match TRBD1. This CDR3 has 15 residues. The germline V gene encodes CDR1 SGHRS and CDR2 YFSETQ. The ends lost 0 bases at V and 4 bases at J; junction bases unmatched: 6.

V gene TRBV7-9 combines with J gene TRBJ1-5; D not certain. The V gene's germline CDR1 is SEHNR and CDR2 FQNEAQ (reference sequence). V gave up 9 bases and J gave up 0 bases, with 9 bases separating them. The CDR3 is made up of 13 amino acids. CDR3 in amino acids: CASSGYSNQPQHF. In DNA form, the CDR3 reads TGTGCCAGTTCCGGGTATAGCAATCAGCCCCAGCATTTT.

The rearrangement links TRBV5-5 to TRBJ2-3; a weak D match, TRBD1 (5 bases). This CDR3 has 15 amino acids. CDR1 and CDR2 (germline): SGHKS, YYEKEE (reference sequence). The ends were cut back, 4 bases at V and 4 bases at J, with 16 bases in the middle. CDR3 nucleotides: TGTGCCAGCAGCAGGGGTCGGGTAGACTCAGATACGCAGTATTTT. Protein product: CASSRGRVDSDTQYF.

This sequence joins TRBV6-5 and TRBJ2-1; D perhaps matches TRBD2 (5 bases). Trimming shortened V by 5 bases and J by 6 bases, and 17 bases separated the two germline ends. Germline V gene lookup returns CDR1 MNHEY and CDR2 SVGAGI. The CDR3 loop spans 15 amino acids. The DNA of the CDR3 is TGTGCCAGCAGTCCCGTAGGGAGCGTTTCCAATGAGCAGTTCTTC. Translated, it gives CASSPVGSVSNEQFF.

This clonotype has a handful of counts. The CDR3 loop reads CASATGIRETQYF. CDR3 in DNA: TGTGCCAGCGCGACAGGGATTAGGGAGACCCAGTACTTC. The V and J genes are TRBV28 and TRBJ2-5; 7 bases line up with TRBD1. The V and J ends lost 8 bases and 5 bases, in that order; junction bases with no gene match: 8. The germline CDR1 and CDR2 sequences are MDHEN and SYDVKM. The CDR3 loop spans 13 amino acids. Filled out from reference TRBV28 and TRBJ2-5, the complete variable domain reads DVKVTQSSRYLVKRTGEKVFLECVQDMDHENMFWYRQDPGLGLRLIYFSYDVKMKEKGDIPEGYSVSREKKERFSLILESASTNQTSMYLCASATGIRETQYFGPGTRLLVL.

This rearrangement joins TRBV6-2 or TRBV6-3 to TRBJ1-5; 10 positions agree with TRBD1. Germline loops: CDR1 MNHEY, CDR2 SVGEGT. J gave up 3 bases and V 6 bases, and 8 bases lay outside the gene matches. The CDR3 consists of 16 residues. CDR3 sequence: CASSQIDRGLNQPQHF. The CDR3 nucleotides read TGTGCCAGCAGCCAAATCGACAGGGGGCTCAATCAGCCCCAGCATTTT.

This chain connects TRBV6-4 to TRBJ2-2; D remains ambiguous. The CDR3 extends over 14 amino acids. V lost 2 bases and J 4 bases, leaving 8 bases between the germline ends. CDR1 and CDR2 from the germline V gene are MRHNA and SNTAGT. CDR3 loop: CASSDGQSTGELFF. The CDR3 nucleotides are TGTGCCAGCAGTGACGGGCAGAGCACCGGGGAGCTGTTTTTT.

This chain links TRBV29-1 with TRBJ2-5; 9 bases fit TRBD2. Germline V gene sequence: CDR1 SQVTM, CDR2 ANQGSEA. The trim removed 7 bases at V and 0 bases at J, leaving 3 bases unmatched. The CDR3 consists of 13 residues. The CDR3: CSGSGSYQETQYF. In DNA, the CDR3 is TGCAGCGGTAGCGGGAGCTACCAAGAGACCCAGTACTTC.

V usage is TRBV21-1 and J usage is TRBJ1-2; the tabulated D call, TRBD1, remains unverified against the DNA. TRBV21-1 is reported as a pseudogene. This CDR3 has 21 residues. Here the CDR3 reads CASSTRMEGTRDRGLDYGYTF. The DNA of the CDR3 is TGTGCCAGCAGCACCCGAATGGAGGGTACGCGGGACAGGGGACTTGACTATGGCTACACCTTC.

The chain joins TRBV20-1 to TRBJ2-1; D ambiguous. The length of the CDR3 is 12 residues. CDR1 is DFQATT and CDR2 is SNEGSKA in the germline V gene (reference sequence). Trimming removed 0 bases from V and 8 bases from J, with 8 bases in between. The CDR3 loop reads CSARDRFYEQFF. The CDR3 coding sequence is TGCAGTGCTAGAGATCGTTTCTATGAGCAGTTCTTC.

The rearrangement links TRBV28 to TRBJ2-7; D gene unclear. V lost 2 bases and J 3 bases, leaving 11 bases between the germline ends. The CDR3 loop spans 14 amino acids. Germline V gene sequence: CDR1 MDHEN, CDR2 SYDVKM. CDR3 protein: CASSLAGAHYEQYF. The CDR3 nucleotides are TGTGCCAGCAGTTTAGCAGGAGCCCACTACGAGCAGTACTTC.

The CDR3 spells CSAVYRAGFTEAFF. In DNA, the CDR3 is TGCAGTGCTGTGTATAGGGCGGGGTTCACTGAAGCTTTCTTT. The chain has TRBV20-1 and TRBJ1-1; D not resolved. The ends were cut back, 5 bases at V and 4 bases at J, with 17 bases in the middle. The germline V gene has CDR1 DFQATT and CDR2 SNEGSKA (reference sequence). The CDR3 covers 14 residues.

The V call is TRBV9, the J call TRBJ2-3; 9 bases fit TRBD2. The CDR3 has 16 residues. With 0 bases clipped from V and 5 bases from J, the junction kept 7 bases outside the gene matches. Germline assignment: CDR1 SGDLS and CDR2 YYNGEE. The CDR3: CASSVGAGGRQDTQYF. CDR3 nucleotides: TGTGCCAGCAGCGTAGGGGCGGGAGGGCGGCAAGATACGCAGTATTTT. Complete variable domain (other parts from reference TRBV9 and TRBJ2-3): DSGVTQTPKHLITATGQRVTLRCSPRSGDLSVYWYQQSLDQGLQFLIQYYNGEERAKGNILERFSAQQFPDLHSELNLSSLELGDSALYFCASSVGAGGRQDTQYFGPGTRLTVL.

This rearrangement joins TRBV7-3 to TRBJ1-1; no reliable D call. The CDR3 consists of 14 residues. Germline V gene data show CDR1 as SGHTA and CDR2 as FQGTGA. The germline V and J ends were trimmed by 1 base and 2 bases, with 8 bases remaining between them. This chain's CDR3 is CASSLMSENTEAFF. As DNA, the CDR3 is TGTGCCAGCAGCTTAATGTCGGAAAACACTGAAGCTTTCTTT. Based on the CDR3 plus reference TRBV7-3 and TRBJ1-1, the full variable domain is GAGVSQTPSNKVTEKGKYVELRCDPISGHTALYWYRQSLGQGPEFLIYFQGTGAADDSGLPNDRFFAVRPEGSVSTLKIQRTERGDSAVYLCASSLMSENTEAFFGQGTRLTVV.

CDR3 sequence: CASSSGRQDGTETQYF. The CDR3 DNA reads as TGTGCCAGCAGCTCCGGAAGACAGGATGGTACGGAGACCCAGTACTTC. The rearrangement joins TRBV5-8 to TRBJ2-5, with D possibly being TRBD1 (6 bases). Germline CDR1 and CDR2: SGHTS and YDEGEE. The CDR3 runs to 16 residues. V lost 3 bases, J lost 5 bases, and 20 bases lay in between.

The CDR3 loop is CASSLQRSEQFF. Here the CDR3 DNA reads TGTGCCAGCAGTTTACAACGCAGTGAGCAGTTCTTC. The rearrangement uses TRBV28 and TRBJ2-1, with D unresolved. The CDR3 extends over 12 amino acids. Trimming took off 2 bases at V and 9 bases at J, with 8 bases between the two ends. Germline CDR1 MDHEN, CDR2 SYDVKM.